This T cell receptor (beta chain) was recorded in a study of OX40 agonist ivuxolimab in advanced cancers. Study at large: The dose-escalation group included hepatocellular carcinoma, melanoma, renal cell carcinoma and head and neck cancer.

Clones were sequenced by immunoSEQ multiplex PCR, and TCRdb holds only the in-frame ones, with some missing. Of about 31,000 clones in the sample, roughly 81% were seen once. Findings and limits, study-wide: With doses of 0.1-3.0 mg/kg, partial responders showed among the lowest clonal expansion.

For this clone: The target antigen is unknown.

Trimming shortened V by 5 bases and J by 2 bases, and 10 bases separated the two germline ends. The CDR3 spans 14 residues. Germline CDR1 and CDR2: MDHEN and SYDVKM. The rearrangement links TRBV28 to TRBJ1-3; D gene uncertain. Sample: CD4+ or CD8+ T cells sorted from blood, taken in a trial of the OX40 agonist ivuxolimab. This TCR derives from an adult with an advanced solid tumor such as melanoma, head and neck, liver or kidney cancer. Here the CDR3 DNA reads TGTGCCAGCAGTCCTCCTCGGACTGGAAACACCATATATTTT. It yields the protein CASSPPRTGNTIYF.